The 28 T cell receptor beta chains listed next were all sequenced from one sample in a study of shared clonotypes between healthy human individuals. Produced via immunoSEQ multiplex PCR; TCRdb's table is partial and in-frame only. Of 2 million to 2.5 million clones listed, 85% to 95% are singletons. The sequencing sample was made of naive CD4+ T cells from PBMCs. Subset reported: CD45RA+ positively selected. These receptors all stem from a man aged 18 to 30 in good health. Some clones in this sample may be carry-over from other donors' samples.

The chain couples TRBV23-1 to TRBJ1-1, with D perhaps TRBD1 (5 bases). TRBV23-1 belongs to the ORF category, with a function that is uncertain. CDR3 length: 14 residues. Trimming left V 3 bases short and J 4 bases short, with 12 bases between. This CDR3 reads CASSHEGIGTEAFF. The CDR3 nucleotides are TGCGCCAGCAGTCATGAGGGGATCGGCACTGAAGCTTTCTTT.

This chain joins TRBV11-2 and TRBJ2-3; 7 nucleotides match TRBD1. This CDR3 has 16 residues. The V segment lost 2 bases and the J segment 2 bases; nucleotides outside the gene matches: 7. Germline values: CDR1 SGHAT, CDR2 FQNNGV. Here the CDR3 reads CASSLISGQNTDTQYF. The CDR3 region has the DNA TGTGCCAGCAGCTTAATCTCGGGACAGAACACAGATACGCAGTATTTT.

This sequence joins TRBV27 and TRBJ1-2; 11 nucleotides match TRBD1. The CDR3 runs to 15 residues. J was trimmed by 4 bases and V by 4 bases; bases with no gene match: 5. Per germline, CDR1 MNHEY and CDR2 SMNVEV (reference sequence). For the CDR3, the DNA is TGTGCCAGCAGTTGGGGACAGGGGGTGAGCTATGGCTACACCTTC. The encoded protein is CASSWGQGVSYGYTF.

On this clone: Other DNA sequences within the sample encode an identical CDR3. The chain is built from TRBV9 and TRBJ1-3, with D uncertain. With 5 bases removed from V and 0 bases from J, the gap between germline ends came to 6 bases. The length of the CDR3 is 13 residues. Per the germline V gene, CDR1 is SGDLS and CDR2 is YYNGEE. CDR3 protein: CASSLSSGNTIYF. The CDR3 nucleotides read TGTGCCAGCAGTCTAAGCTCTGGAAACACCATATATTTT.

The chain has TRBV16 and TRBJ1-5, with D possibly TRBD1 on 6 matching bases. The CDR3 loop spans 17 amino acids. The V and J ends lost 3 bases and 2 bases respectively, with 17 bases between them. Looked up from germline, CDR1 is KGHSY and CDR2 is FQNENV. In DNA, the CDR3 is TGTGCCAGCAGCCACAAGGACAGTTTTCGGGGCAATCAGCCCCAGCATTTT. Translating gives CASSHKDSFRGNQPQHF.

The CDR3 sequence is CASSLAVPYEQYF. CDR3 bases: TGTGCCAGCAGCTTAGCTGTACCCTACGAGCAGTACTTC. The chain carries TRBV7-9 and TRBJ2-7; no clear D gene. V was cut by 0 bases and J by 2 bases, with 5 bases left in between. The CDR3 sequence is 13 residues long. Germline CDR1 and CDR2: SEHNR and FQNEAQ (reference sequence).

Comment on this clone: Additional DNA sequences in this sample encode the identical CDR3. The chain combines TRBV6-6 with TRBJ2-7; D not certain. Per germline, CDR1 MNHNY and CDR2 SVGAGI (reference sequence). Between the trimmed V and J ends, which lost 0 bases and 4 bases, there was a span of 4 bases. The length of the CDR3 is 12 residues. The DNA for the CDR3 is TGTGCCAGCAGTTACTCTTCGTACGAGCAGTACTTC. Translated, it gives CASSYSSYEQYF.

The chain carries TRBV5-1 and TRBJ2-3; weak D call: TRBD1 (6 bases). Trimming removed 6 bases at V and 2 bases at J, with 22 bases between. From germline, CDR1 is SGHRS and CDR2 YFSETQ. The length of the CDR3 is 17 residues. DNA of the CDR3: TGCGCCAGCACTCCCCAGCAGGGGAAAAGAACCACAGATACGCAGTATTTT. Encoded protein: CASTPQQGKRTTDTQYF. Drawing the rest from reference TRBV5-1 and TRBJ2-3, the complete variable domain is KAGVTQTPRYLIKTRGQQVTLSCSPISGHRSVSWYQQTPGQGLQFLFEYFSETQRNKGNFPGRFSGRQFSNSRSEMNVSTLELGDSALYLCASTPQQGKRTTDTQYFGPGTRLTVL.

This clone was observed a handful of times. The rearrangement uses TRBV19 and TRBJ1-2; a weak D match, TRBD1 (6 bases). CDR1 and CDR2 (germline): LNHDA, SQIVND (reference sequence). CDR3 size: 14 residues. V was shortened by 5 bases and J by 7 bases, with 17 bases between the two germline ends. This CDR3 is CASSSDRQLGGYTF. The CDR3 DNA follows: TGTGCCAGTAGTTCGGACAGACAGCTGGGTGGCTACACCTTC. The whole variable domain, filled in from reference TRBV19 and TRBJ1-2, reads DGGITQSPKYLFRKEGQNVTLSCEQNLNHDAMYWYRQDPGQGLRLIYYSQIVNDFQKGDIAEGYSVSREKKESFPLTVTSAQKNPTAFYLCASSSDRQLGGYTFGSGTRLTVV.

This sequence joins TRBV7-9 and TRBJ2-3; D call uncertain. The CDR3 length is 15 residues. The V gene's germline CDR1 is SEHNR and CDR2 FQNEAQ (reference sequence). Trimming took off 5 bases at V and 1 base at J, with 13 bases between the two ends. The CDR3 loop reads CASSPGATGTDTQYF. CDR3 nucleotides: TGTGCCAGCAGCCCCGGAGCGACGGGCACAGATACGCAGTATTTT. Full variable domain (rest looked up from reference TRBV7-9 and TRBJ2-3): DTGVSQNPRHKITKRGQNVTFRCDPISEHNRLYWYRQTLGQGPEFLTYFQNEAQLEKSRLLSDRFSAERPKGSFSTLEIQRTEQGDSAMYLCASSPGATGTDTQYFGPGTRLTVL.

The chain's CDR3 is CASSFGANRVGSTDTQYF. The CDR3 nucleotides read TGTGCCAGCAGTTTTGGGGCCAACAGGGTCGGGAGCACAGATACGCAGTATTTT. J is TRBJ2-3 and V is TRBV28; the D gene is possibly TRBD1 (6 bases). The ends were cut back, 3 bases at V and 0 bases at J, with 19 bases in the middle. CDR3 size: 18 residues. The germline V gene encodes CDR1 MDHEN and CDR2 SYDVKM.

In its sample, this clone was seen a few times. The V call is TRBV9, the J call TRBJ1-2; TRBD1 agrees at 7 bases. Per the germline V gene, CDR1 is SGDLS and CDR2 is YYNGEE. Trimming at V came to 3 bases and at J to 2 bases, leaving 4 bases not matched to a gene. This CDR3 spans 14 amino acids. In DNA, the CDR3 is TGTGCCAGCAGCGCAGAGACAGGGAACTATGGCTACACCTTC. Protein product: CASSAETGNYGYTF.

Points on this clone: Additional DNA sequences in this sample encode the identical CDR3. The chain has TRBV28 and TRBJ2-7; D perhaps matches TRBD1 (6 bases). Trimming left V 2 bases short and J 4 bases short, with 12 bases between. There are 14 residues in the CDR3. The germline gives CDR1 MDHEN, CDR2 SYDVKM. The CDR3 is CASSLGGRGYEQYF. The CDR3 DNA sequence: TGTGCCAGCAGTTTAGGAGGCAGGGGTTACGAGCAGTACTTC.

The rearrangement uses TRBV27 and TRBJ2-3, with D maybe TRBD2 (5 bases). V dropped 1 base and J dropped 0 bases, with 8 bases sitting between them. The V gene's germline CDR1 is MNHEY and CDR2 SMNVEV (reference sequence). This CDR3 region has 15 residues. The CDR3 protein is CASSLFRESTDTQYF. Here the CDR3 DNA reads TGTGCCAGCAGTTTATTTAGGGAGAGCACAGATACGCAGTATTTT.

Details on this clone: This specimen includes other DNA sequences encoding the same CDR3. This sequence joins TRBV9 and TRBJ2-5; 12 bases fit TRBD2. Germline V gives CDR1 SGDLS, CDR2 YYNGEE. V lost 0 bases and J lost 1; bases outside the gene matches: 4. This CDR3 is 17 amino acids long. The CDR3 DNA reads TGTGCCAGCAGCGTAGGGCTAGCGGGAGGGTCCCAAGAGACCCAGTACTTC. This sequence encodes CASSVGLAGGSQETQYF.

The chain joins TRBV28 to TRBJ2-4, with unresolved D. Trimming removed 6 bases from V and 0 bases from J, with 9 bases in between. Germline values: CDR1 MDHEN, CDR2 SYDVKM. The CDR3 is made up of 14 amino acids. In nucleotides, the CDR3 is TGTGCCAGCAGCTACGCATTAGCCAAAAACATTCAGTACTTC. It encodes CASSYALAKNIQYF. The entire variable domain, with the rest obtained from reference TRBV28 and TRBJ2-4, is as follows: DVKVTQSSRYLVKRTGEKVFLECVQDMDHENMFWYRQDPGLGLRLIYFSYDVKMKEKGDIPEGYSVSREKKERFSLILESASTNQTSMYLCASSYALAKNIQYFGAGTRLSVL.

The table lists this clone with a count of one. The CDR3 is CASSSTTGIGSYEQYF. For the CDR3, the DNA is TGTGCCAGCAGCTCCACTACAGGGATAGGTTCCTACGAGCAGTACTTC. This chain connects TRBV7-9 to TRBJ2-7; D may be TRBD1 (6 bases). The CDR3 sequence is 16 residues long. Looked up from germline, CDR1 is SEHNR and CDR2 is FQNEAQ (reference sequence). Trimming cost V 4 bases and J 1 base, with 17 bases left between them.

The V and J genes are TRBV6-6 and TRBJ1-1; the D gene is possibly TRBD1 (5 bases). The germline gives CDR1 MNHNY, CDR2 SVGAGI (reference sequence). The CDR3 contains 13 residues. Trimming pared 8 bases from V and 1 base from J, leaving 11 bases between. CDR3 loop: CASAGLPNTEAFF. The CDR3 bases are TGTGCCAGCGCGGGACTACCGAACACTGAAGCTTTCTTT.

The V call is TRBV5-6, the J call TRBJ2-3, with 8 bases fitting TRBD2. The junction had 8 bases not matched to a gene; V was cut back by 2 bases and J by 6 bases. The V gene's germline CDR1 is SGHDT and CDR2 YYEEEE. The CDR3 runs 15 residues. The CDR3 loop reads CASSLAGARSDTQYF. In DNA form, the CDR3 reads TGTGCCAGCAGCTTAGCGGGAGCTCGATCCGATACGCAGTATTTT. The full variable domain, rest sourced from reference TRBV5-6 and TRBJ2-3, is DAGVTQSPTHLIKTRGQQVTLRCSPKSGHDTVSWYQQALGQGPQFIFQYYEEEERQRGNFPDRFSGHQFPNYSSELNVNALLLGDSALYLCASSLAGARSDTQYFGPGTRLTVL.

The rearrangement joins TRBV6-4 to TRBJ2-1; possibly TRBD1 for D (6 bases). The V and J ends lost 7 bases and 5 bases respectively, with 12 bases between them. In germline, CDR1 is MRHNA, CDR2 SNTAGT. This CDR3 has 13 amino acids. DNA for the CDR3: TGTGCCAGCATCGGGACAAAAAACAATGAGCAGTTCTTC. Amino acid sequence: CASIGTKNNEQFF.

The rearrangement joins TRBV6-1 to TRBJ2-2, with TRBD2 identical over 9 bases. The V gene end was trimmed by 7 bases and the J gene end by 6 bases; junction bases not matched to a gene: 6. CDR1 and CDR2 (germline): MNHNS, SASEGT. CDR3 length equals 14 residues. In DNA form, the CDR3 reads TGTGCCAGCACCACCGCGGGGGGGCCCGGGGAGCTGTTTTTT. Its protein product is CASTTAGGPGELFF.

The rearrangement uses TRBV6-1 and TRBJ2-7; 10 nucleotides align to TRBD1. Trimming cost V 9 bases and J 4 bases; bases outside gene matches: 6. Germline assignment: CDR1 MNHNS and CDR2 SASEGT. This CDR3 region has 13 residues. The DNA of the CDR3 is TGTGCCAGTTTGGGACAGGGGTCTTACGAGCAGTACTTC. This codes for CASLGQGSYEQYF.

The V gene is TRBV5-1, the J gene TRBJ1-1, with TRBD1 matching 9 bases. The V gene's germline CDR1 is SGHRS and CDR2 YFSETQ. Trimming removed 2 bases from V and 4 bases from J; junction bases left unmatched: 3. The CDR3 covers 14 residues. CDR3: CASSFTGGGTEAFF. CDR3 sequence (DNA): TGCGCCAGCAGCTTCACAGGGGGCGGCACTGAAGCTTTCTTT.

The chain employs TRBV7-2 and TRBJ2-3; no definite D call. The CDR3 covers 14 residues. Germline lookup yields CDR1 SGHTA and CDR2 FQGNSA. Trimming took 3 bases from V and 4 from J, leaving 11 bases between them. In DNA, the CDR3 is TGTGCCAGCAGCTTCTATGAGCTCTCAGATACGCAGTATTTT. This codes for CASSFYELSDTQYF.

The J gene is TRBJ1-1, the V gene TRBV7-6, with D unresolved. V lost 1 base and J lost 4, with 13 bases in between. The CDR3 covers 15 residues. Germline V gene sequence: CDR1 SGHVS, CDR2 FNYEAQ. This CDR3 reads CASSLGARLTTEAFF. In DNA form, the CDR3 reads TGTGCCAGCAGCTTAGGGGCTAGGCTCACCACTGAAGCTTTCTTT.

The chain combines TRBV4-3 with TRBJ1-2; the D is unclear. V was clipped by 0 bases and J by 5 bases, with 13 bases between them. The CDR3 is made up of 15 amino acids. Germline V CDR1 and CDR2: LGHNA, YSLEER. The chain's CDR3 is CASSQDSSGRYGYTF. CDR3 nucleotide sequence: TGCGCCAGCAGCCAAGATTCCTCGGGGAGGTATGGCTACACCTTC.

The rearrangement uses TRBV7-2 and TRBJ2-5; TRBD1 matches 10 bases. Losses at the gene ends were 4 bases for V and 1 base for J; bases not matched to a gene: 6. This CDR3 contains 16 residues. Germline V lookup: CDR1 SGHTA, CDR2 FQGNSA. CDR3 region: CASSSGTGVGQETQYF. The CDR3 region has the DNA TGTGCCAGCAGCTCTGGGACAGGGGTAGGCCAAGAGACCCAGTACTTC.

This clone appeared once. This chain links TRBV7-2 with TRBJ2-3; D is unclear. Germline V lookup: CDR1 SGHTA, CDR2 FQGNSA. The V gene lost 2 bases and the J gene lost 1 base, with 7 bases spanning the gap. CDR3 length: 14 residues. DNA for the CDR3: TGTGCCAGCAGCTTACAAAGGGGCACAGATACGCAGTATTTT. Encoded protein: CASSLQRGTDTQYF.